The rows below give T cell receptor beta chains drawn from one sample of a study of beta chain features in type 1 diabetes. The repertoire was sequenced with immunoSEQ multiplex PCR; TCRdb's copy has only in-frame clones and lacks some. The sample records about 160,000 clones, 7% to 9% being singletons. The source material was central memory CD4+ T cells from blood. Source of these receptors: a man aged 18 to 29 with type 1 diabetes. Each CDR3 is given without its conserved first and last residue. The order of the fields is J gene, V gene, D gene, CDR3 protein. The D gene is left open where the match is weak.

>TRBJ2-5|TRBV10-3|TRBD1
AISTGTEKETQY
>TRBJ1-2|TRBV11-2|-
ASSLAVGESYGYT
>TRBJ1-2|TRBV7-2|-
ASSPRQESYGYT
>TRBJ2-5|TRBV9|-
ASSRTEETQY
>TRBJ1-4|TRBV30|-
AWGPGKLF
>TRBJ1-2|TRBV9|TRBD1
ASSAHRQGADYGYT
>TRBJ2-5|TRBV30|-
AWSAPFEETQY
>TRBJ2-4|TRBV28|-
ASSLAGHIQY
>TRBJ1-5|TRBV6-6|-
ASSSQGSNQPQH
>TRBJ2-4|TRBV2|TRBD1
ASSQDRSGNIQY
>TRBJ1-5|TRBV25-1|-
ASSDRSDQPQH
>TRBJ1-4|TRBV5-4|TRBD1
ASSTRTGKGEKLF
>TRBJ2-3|TRBV14|TRBD1
ASSQLTGVDTQY
>TRBJ2-1|TRBV6-5|-
ASRVAAEYNEQF
>TRBJ2-7|TRBV27|TRBD1
ASSSVGTGIYEQY
>TRBJ1-2|TRBV5-1|-
ASRAAVDGYT
>TRBJ2-3|TRBV7-2|-
ASSPGYLRTDTQY
>TRBJ2-5|TRBV9|-
ASSTGQNQETQY
>TRBJ2-1|TRBV5-1|TRBD2
ASSSGGSQYQF
>TRBJ2-5|TRBV11-2|-
ASSLVWRGETQY
>TRBJ2-1|TRBV6-5|TRBD2
ASRRTSGGDNEQF
>TRBJ1-2|TRBV21-1|-
ASSNRGTARYGYT
>TRBJ2-7|TRBV23-1|-
ASSLVGSYEQY
>TRBJ2-2|TRBV23-1|TRBD1
ASSQTPLRQGKTGELF
>TRBJ1-2|TRBV29-1|TRBD1
SVAGTGDLYT
>TRBJ2-3|TRBV5-1|-
ASSTQGLEADTQY
>TRBJ1-6|TRBV4-3|-
ASSLYHRETGSPLH
>TRBJ2-5|TRBV7-9|-
ASSSRWGLQETQY
>TRBJ2-1|TRBV20-1|-
SARPYNEQF
>TRBJ1-2|TRBV28|TRBD1
ASSLIAGQGIRGYT
>TRBJ1-5|TRBV21-1|-
ASSKTRVPSINQPQH
>TRBJ2-7|TRBV6-5|TRBD2
ASSQTSGASYEQY
>TRBJ1-5|TRBV2|-
ASAQGSNQPQH